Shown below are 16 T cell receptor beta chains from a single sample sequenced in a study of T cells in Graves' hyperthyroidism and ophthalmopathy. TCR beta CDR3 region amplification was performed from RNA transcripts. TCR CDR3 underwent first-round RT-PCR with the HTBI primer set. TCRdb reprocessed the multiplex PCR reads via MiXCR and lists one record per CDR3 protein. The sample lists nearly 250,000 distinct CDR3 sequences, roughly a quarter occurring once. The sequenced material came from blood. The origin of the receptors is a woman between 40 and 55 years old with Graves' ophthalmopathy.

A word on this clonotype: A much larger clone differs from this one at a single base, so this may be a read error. The CDR3 loop is CASSSWTDNYGYTF. The CDR3 bases are TGTGCCAGCAGCTCCTGGACAGATAACTATGGCTACACCTTC. The chain combines TRBV7-6 with TRBJ1-2; D is perhaps TRBD1 (6 bases). Germline CDR1 reads SGHVS; CDR2 reads FNYEAQ. The CDR3 spans 14 residues. Trimming shortened V by 4 bases and J by 1 base, and 10 bases separated the two germline ends.

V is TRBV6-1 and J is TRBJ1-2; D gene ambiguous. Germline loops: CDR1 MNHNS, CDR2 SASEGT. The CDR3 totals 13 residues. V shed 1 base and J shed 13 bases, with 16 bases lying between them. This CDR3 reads CASSEDFQSRSTF. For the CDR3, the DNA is TGTGCCAGCAGTGAAGACTTCCAGAGTCGGTCCACCTTC.

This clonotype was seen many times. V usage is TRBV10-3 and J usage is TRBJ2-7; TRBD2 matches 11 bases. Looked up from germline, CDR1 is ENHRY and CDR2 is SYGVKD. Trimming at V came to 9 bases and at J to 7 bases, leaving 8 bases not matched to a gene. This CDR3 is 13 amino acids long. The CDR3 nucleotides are TGTGCCATACAGGGACTAGCGGAAGGGGAGCAGTACTTC. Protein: CAIQGLAEGEQYF.

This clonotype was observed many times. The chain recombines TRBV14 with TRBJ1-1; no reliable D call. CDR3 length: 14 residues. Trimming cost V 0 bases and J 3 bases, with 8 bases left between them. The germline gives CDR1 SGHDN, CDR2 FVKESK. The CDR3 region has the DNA TGTGCCAGCAGCCAAGATTTCGGGGACACTGAAGCTTTCTTT. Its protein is CASSQDFGDTEAFF.

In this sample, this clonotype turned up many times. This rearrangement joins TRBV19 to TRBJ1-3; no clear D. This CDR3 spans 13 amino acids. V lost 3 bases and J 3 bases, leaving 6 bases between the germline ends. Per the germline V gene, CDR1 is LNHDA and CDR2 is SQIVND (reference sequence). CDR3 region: CASSINFGNTIYF. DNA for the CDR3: TGTGCCAGTAGTATCAATTTTGGAAACACCATATATTTT.

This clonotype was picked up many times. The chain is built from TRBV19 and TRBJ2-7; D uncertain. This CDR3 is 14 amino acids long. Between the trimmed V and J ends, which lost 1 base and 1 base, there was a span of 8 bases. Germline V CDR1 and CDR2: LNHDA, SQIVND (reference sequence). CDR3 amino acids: CASSIASASYEQYF. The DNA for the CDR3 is TGTGCCAGTAGTATAGCCAGTGCGTCCTACGAGCAGTACTTC. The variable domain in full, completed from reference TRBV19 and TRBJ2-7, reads DGGITQSPKYLFRKEGQNVTLSCEQNLNHDAMYWYRQDPGQGLRLIYYSQIVNDFQKGDIAEGYSVSREKKESFPLTVTSAQKNPTAFYLCASSIASASYEQYFGPGTRLTVT.

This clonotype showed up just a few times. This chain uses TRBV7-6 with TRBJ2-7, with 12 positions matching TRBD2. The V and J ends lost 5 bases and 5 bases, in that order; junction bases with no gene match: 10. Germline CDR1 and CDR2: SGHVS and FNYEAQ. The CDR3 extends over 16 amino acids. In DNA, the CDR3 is TGTGCCAGCAGCCTTACTAGCGGGAGGCCAGGCAACGAGCAGTACTTC. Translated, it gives CASSLTSGRPGNEQYF.

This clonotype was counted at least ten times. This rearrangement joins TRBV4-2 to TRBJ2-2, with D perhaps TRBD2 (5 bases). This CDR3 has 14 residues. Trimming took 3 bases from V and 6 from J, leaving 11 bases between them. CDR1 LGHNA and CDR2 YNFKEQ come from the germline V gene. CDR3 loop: CASSHNGDSGELFF. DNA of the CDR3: TGTGCCAGCAGCCACAACGGGGATTCCGGGGAGCTGTTTTTT.

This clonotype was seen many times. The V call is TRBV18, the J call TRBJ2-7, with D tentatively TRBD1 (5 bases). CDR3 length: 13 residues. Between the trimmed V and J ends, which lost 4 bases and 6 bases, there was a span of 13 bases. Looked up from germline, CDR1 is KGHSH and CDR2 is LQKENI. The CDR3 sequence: CASSRAREAEQYF. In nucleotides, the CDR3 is TGTGCCAGCTCACGGGCCAGGGAAGCCGAGCAGTACTTC.

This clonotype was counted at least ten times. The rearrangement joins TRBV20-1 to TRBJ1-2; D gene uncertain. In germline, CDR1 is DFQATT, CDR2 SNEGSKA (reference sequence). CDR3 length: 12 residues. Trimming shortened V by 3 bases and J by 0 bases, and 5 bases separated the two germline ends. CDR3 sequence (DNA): TGCAGTGCTAGCGGGGCTAACTATGGCTACACCTTC. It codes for CSASGANYGYTF.

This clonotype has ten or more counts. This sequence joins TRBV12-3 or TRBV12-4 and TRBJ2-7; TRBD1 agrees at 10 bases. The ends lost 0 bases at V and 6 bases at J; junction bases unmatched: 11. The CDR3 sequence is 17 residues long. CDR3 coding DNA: TGTGCCAGCAGTTTAGCCAGAGCCGGGACAGGGGTTCTCGAGCAGTACTTC. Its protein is CASSLARAGTGVLEQYF.

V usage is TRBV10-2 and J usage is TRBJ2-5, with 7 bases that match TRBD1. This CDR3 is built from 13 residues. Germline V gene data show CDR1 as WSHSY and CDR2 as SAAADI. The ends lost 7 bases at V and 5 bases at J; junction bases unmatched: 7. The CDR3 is CASTGGTAETQYF. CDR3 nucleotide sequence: TGCGCCAGCACAGGTGGGACAGCGGAGACCCAGTACTTC.

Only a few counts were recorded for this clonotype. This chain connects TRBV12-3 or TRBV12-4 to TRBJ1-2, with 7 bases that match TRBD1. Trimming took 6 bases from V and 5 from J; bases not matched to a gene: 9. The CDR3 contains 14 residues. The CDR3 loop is CASRPIGTAYGYTF. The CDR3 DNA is TGTGCCAGCAGACCAATCGGGACAGCGTATGGCTACACCTTC.

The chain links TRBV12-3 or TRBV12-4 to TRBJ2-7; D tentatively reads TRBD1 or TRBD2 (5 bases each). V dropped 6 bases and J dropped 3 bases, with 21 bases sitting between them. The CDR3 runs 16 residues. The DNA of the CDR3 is TGTGCCAGCAGCCCCTTGGGGGAACACGATAACTACGAGCAGTACTTC. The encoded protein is CASSPLGEHDNYEQYF.

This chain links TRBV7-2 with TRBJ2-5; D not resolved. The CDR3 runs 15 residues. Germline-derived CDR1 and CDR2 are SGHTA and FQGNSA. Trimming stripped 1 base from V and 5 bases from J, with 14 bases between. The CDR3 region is CASSLEGAGWETQYF. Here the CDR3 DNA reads TGTGCCAGCAGCTTAGAGGGCGCCGGGTGGGAGACCCAGTACTTC.

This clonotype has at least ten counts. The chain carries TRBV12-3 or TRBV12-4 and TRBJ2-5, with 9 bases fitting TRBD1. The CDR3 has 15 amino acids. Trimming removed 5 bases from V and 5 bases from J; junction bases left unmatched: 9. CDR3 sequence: CASSRTGAVGETQYF. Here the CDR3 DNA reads TGTGCCAGCAGTCGGACAGGGGCGGTCGGGGAGACCCAGTACTTC.